Presented here are 29 T cell receptor beta chains from one specimen sequenced in a study of blood T cell repertoires in COVID-19. Assay used: immunoSEQ multiplex PCR; TCRdb lists only in-frame clones, some missing. The sample includes 100,000 or so clones, roughly 96% of them seen just once. The sequenced sample was peripheral blood. These receptors were collected from a human donor with active COVID-19. The donor label of this sample is uncertain.

The chain combines TRBV24-1 with TRBJ2-1, with 7 bases aligning to TRBD2. Germline trimming cut 2 bases from V and 5 bases from J; bases unmatched to any gene: 5. The germline V gene has CDR1 KGHDR and CDR2 SFDVKD. The CDR3 runs 15 residues. CDR3 sequence reads: CATSDSRTRHNEQFF. The DNA for the CDR3 is TGTGCCACCAGTGATTCCCGGACTAGACACAATGAGCAGTTCTTC.

The chain uses TRBV6-1 and TRBJ1-5; D is perhaps TRBD1 (6 bases). V was pared by 3 bases and J by 5 bases, with 11 bases between. The length of the CDR3 is 14 residues. Germline CDR1 reads MNHNS; CDR2 reads SASEGT. This CDR3 reads CASSDLTGYQPQHF. CDR3 nucleotide sequence: TGTGCCAGCAGTGACCTGACAGGCTATCAGCCCCAGCATTTT.

The chain recombines TRBV5-1 with TRBJ2-5; D is possibly TRBD1 (6 bases). With 0 bases removed from V and 4 bases from J, the gap between germline ends came to 10 bases. Germline V lookup: CDR1 SGHRS, CDR2 YFSETQ. CDR3 length equals 14 residues. The chain's CDR3 is CASSLAGRGETQYF. The CDR3 DNA sequence: TGCGCCAGCAGCTTGGCCGGCAGGGGAGAGACCCAGTACTTC.

The chain recombines TRBV20-1 with TRBJ2-5; D may be TRBD1 (5 bases). The CDR3 contains 14 residues. Trimming took off 3 bases at V and 5 bases at J, with 16 bases between the two ends. Germline V gene data show CDR1 as DFQATT and CDR2 as SNEGSKA (reference sequence). The CDR3 DNA reads as TGCAGTGCTAGTGCCCCTAGGGGAAAGGAGACCCAGTACTTC. Residues: CSASAPRGKETQYF.

The rearrangement joins TRBV11-2 to TRBJ1-2; D not resolved. The CDR3 is 12 residues long. The V end lost 5 bases, the J end lost 7 bases, and 11 bases lay between the germline ends. Germline V gene sequence: CDR1 SGHAT, CDR2 FQNNGV. The CDR3 region is CASSAIFSGYTF. Here the CDR3 DNA reads TGTGCCAGCAGCGCTATTTTTAGTGGCTACACCTTC.

The V and J genes are TRBV4-2 and TRBJ2-1, with 7 bases matching TRBD2. The CDR3 consists of 17 residues. Losses at the gene ends were 1 base for V and 6 bases for J; bases not matched to a gene: 12. Germline CDR1 LGHNA, CDR2 YNFKEQ. The CDR3 nucleotides are TGTGCCAGCAGCCAAGCGGGACCTTCGGAGCGGGGCAATGAGCAGTTCTTC. As protein: CASSQAGPSERGNEQFF.

This clone was counted a single time. This chain uses TRBV19 with TRBJ2-7, with 10 bases aligning to TRBD1. V was clipped by 7 bases and J by 3 bases; unmatched bases: 3. The CDR3 length is 13 residues. Germline V CDR1 and CDR2: LNHDA, SQIVND (reference sequence). The chain's CDR3 is CASMGTGDYEQYF. CDR3 coding DNA: TGTGCCAGTATGGGGACAGGGGACTACGAGCAGTACTTC.

This chain uses TRBV5-4 with TRBJ2-2; D perhaps matches TRBD2 (7 bases). The CDR3 has 16 residues. With 1 base removed from V and 8 bases from J, the gap between germline ends came to 18 bases. Germline V lookup: CDR1 SGHNT, CDR2 YYREEE (reference sequence). This CDR3 reads CASSLIGGGQPGELFF. The CDR3 DNA reads as TGTGCCAGCAGCTTGATTGGCGGGGGCCAGCCAGGGGAGCTGTTTTTT.

This chain uses TRBV27 with TRBJ2-1; 11 positions match TRBD2. The CDR3 is 18 residues long. The germline V gene encodes CDR1 MNHEY and CDR2 SMNVEV (reference sequence). J was trimmed by 6 bases and V by 6 bases; bases with no gene match: 16. DNA for the CDR3: TGTGCCAGCAGCCTTTCCGGACTAGCGGGTTTCGGGGGCAATGAGCAGTTCTTC. Protein product: CASSLSGLAGFGGNEQFF.

The gene calls are TRBV2 and TRBJ2-7, with no clear D. The V gene lost 5 bases and the J gene lost 3 bases, with 14 bases spanning the gap. The CDR3 contains 14 residues. The germline CDR1 and CDR2 sequences are SNHLY and FYNNEI. CDR3 amino acids: CASSTWNSNYEQYF. The CDR3 DNA is TGTGCCAGCAGTACGTGGAATAGCAACTACGAGCAGTACTTC.

The rearrangement joins TRBV12-3 or TRBV12-4 to TRBJ2-3; no clear D gene. The length of the CDR3 is 13 residues. V lost 6 bases and J lost 4, with 11 bases in between. CDR3 residues: CASSLVGSDTQYF. CDR3 DNA sequence: TGTGCCAGCAGCCTAGTTGGGTCAGATACGCAGTATTTT.

As DNA, the CDR3 is TGTGCCAGCAGCCCCGAAGGCCTACTACGCGAGCAGTACTTC. The encoded protein is CASSPEGLLREQYF. J is TRBJ2-7 and V is TRBV6-5; no clear D gene. The V gene lost 6 bases and the J gene lost 6 bases, with 18 bases spanning the gap. This CDR3 region has 14 residues. Per the germline V gene, CDR1 is MNHEY and CDR2 is SVGAGI.

The V and J genes are TRBV2 and TRBJ2-7; TRBD2 aligns across 8 bases. The trim removed 8 bases at V and 6 bases at J, leaving 6 bases unmatched. Germline loops: CDR1 SNHLY, CDR2 FYNNEI. This CDR3 has 12 residues. CDR3: CASWTSPGEQYF. In DNA form, the CDR3 reads TGTGCCAGCTGGACTAGCCCAGGCGAGCAGTACTTC.

This clone was counted between two and nine times. The rearrangement joins TRBV6-6 to TRBJ1-6; the D is unclear. The CDR3 spans 15 residues. Trimming stripped 6 bases from V and 6 bases from J, with 15 bases between. Germline CDR1 is MNHNY and CDR2 is SVGAGI (reference sequence). The CDR3 DNA reads TGTGCCAGCAGACCTGAGGGTGAGCCTAATTCACCCCTCCACTTT. Residues: CASRPEGEPNSPLHF.

This chain links TRBV5-5 with TRBJ1-1; TRBD1 is a possible D gene (6 bases). Germline V gene lookup returns CDR1 SGHKS and CDR2 YYEKEE (reference sequence). Trimming took 4 bases from V and 5 from J, leaving 12 bases between them. The CDR3 totals 13 residues. CDR3 amino acids: CASSARGLTEAFF. The CDR3 nucleotides are TGTGCCAGCAGCGCCAGGGGCTTAACTGAAGCTTTCTTT.

This clone was seen just once. J is TRBJ2-1 and V is TRBV9; 7 bases are a match to TRBD2. The V gene's germline CDR1 is SGDLS and CDR2 YYNGEE. The CDR3 spans 18 residues. V shed 4 bases, J shed 0 bases, and the junction held 13 bases outside the gene matches. The CDR3 spells CASSPQRLAEHSYNEQFF. CDR3 nucleotides: TGTGCCAGCAGCCCACAACGGCTAGCGGAACACTCCTACAATGAGCAGTTCTTC.

Note on this clone: At one end, the junction sequence differs from germline, possibly due to a read error. Other DNA sequences of this sample code for an identical CDR3. V is TRBV12-5 and J is TRBJ2-2; D is undetermined. Per germline, CDR1 LGHNT and CDR2 FRNRAP. The CDR3 length is 15 residues. This CDR3 reads CASGLGTNSPGELFF. In nucleotides, the CDR3 is TGTGCTAGTGGTTTGGGAACCAACAGTCCCGGAGAGCTGTTTTTT.

The V call is TRBV11-2, the J call TRBJ2-3; TRBD2 is a possible D gene (6 bases). The V gene lost 1 base and the J gene lost 7 bases, with 12 bases spanning the gap. CDR3 length: 14 amino acids. Germline V gene lookup returns CDR1 SGHAT and CDR2 FQNNGV. The CDR3 spells CASSLGASEHTQYF. The CDR3 nucleotides are TGTGCCAGCAGCTTAGGAGCTAGCGAGCATACGCAGTATTTT.

This chain links TRBV7-2 with TRBJ2-1; 7 bases are a match to TRBD2. V lost 5 bases, J lost 1 base, and 5 bases stayed unmatched. CDR1 and CDR2 from the germline V gene are SGHTA and FQGNSA. This CDR3 region has 15 residues. The CDR3 region has the DNA TGTGCCAGCAGCCCTGGGGGAGGGTCCTACAATGAGCAGTTCTTC. Translating gives CASSPGGGSYNEQFF. Using reference TRBV7-2 and TRBJ2-1 for the parts outside the CDR3, the full variable domain is GAGVSQSPSNKVTEKGKDVELRCDPISGHTALYWYRQSLGQGLEFLIYFQGNSAPDKSGLPSDRFSAERTGGSVSTLTIQRTQQEDSAVYLCASSPGGGSYNEQFFGPGTRLTVL.

This rearrangement joins TRBV6-2 or TRBV6-3 to TRBJ2-7, with D possibly being TRBD1 (6 bases). This CDR3 spans 14 amino acids. Trimming pared 4 bases from V and 2 bases from J, leaving 12 bases between. CDR1 and CDR2 (germline): MNHEY, SVGEGT. The CDR3: CASSSSTGTYEQYF. In DNA, the CDR3 is TGTGCCAGCAGTTCTAGTACAGGGACCTACGAGCAGTACTTC.

This clone was seen just once. The chain couples TRBV6-2 or TRBV6-3 to TRBJ2-7; 11 positions agree with TRBD2. Per the germline V gene, CDR1 is MNHEY and CDR2 is SVGEGT. J gave up 3 bases and V 5 bases, and 12 bases lay outside the gene matches. There are 17 residues in the CDR3. Here the CDR3 reads CASSHPGLAGNRYEQYF. CDR3 coding DNA: TGTGCCAGCAGTCATCCCGGACTAGCGGGTAACCGCTACGAGCAGTACTTC.

The chain uses TRBV7-8 and TRBJ2-1; a weak D match, TRBD2 (6 bases). The V gene's germline CDR1 is SGHVS and CDR2 FQNEAQ. V was pared by 1 base and J by 0 bases, with 16 bases between. This CDR3 is built from 18 residues. The CDR3 sequence: CASSLVLVVEGSYNEQFF. The DNA for the CDR3 is TGTGCCAGCAGCTTAGTTCTGGTGGTGGAGGGCTCCTACAATGAGCAGTTCTTC.

The genes are TRBV24-1 and TRBJ2-7; 11 bases map to TRBD1. This CDR3 comprises 15 residues. Germline CDR1 reads KGHDR; CDR2 reads SFDVKD. Unmatched junction bases numbered 6, after V lost 4 bases and J lost 5 bases. The DNA for the CDR3 is TGTGCCACCAGTGACCCCAGGACAGGGGGCAACGAGCAGTACTTC. This sequence encodes CATSDPRTGGNEQYF.

The chain links TRBV7-2 to TRBJ1-6, with 8 bases matching TRBD1. The CDR3 sequence is 16 residues long. V shed 2 bases and J 5 bases; nucleotides not matched to a gene: 5. Germline loops: CDR1 SGHTA, CDR2 FQGNSA. The chain's CDR3 is CASSLSGGANNSPLHF. As DNA, the CDR3 is TGTGCCAGCAGCTTATCAGGGGGCGCGAATAATTCACCCCTCCACTTT.

The J gene is TRBJ2-5, the V gene TRBV4-1, with D perhaps TRBD1 (6 bases). Germline V CDR1 and CDR2: MGHRA, YSYEKL. CDR3 length: 16 amino acids. Trimming removed 1 base at V and 5 bases at J, with 17 bases between. The DNA for the CDR3 is TGCGCCAGCAGCCAAGCCCCCCCAGGGGAGTTGGAGACCCAGTACTTC. It translates to CASSQAPPGELETQYF.

V gene TRBV28 combines with J gene TRBJ1-2; D not certain. Germline V gene data show CDR1 as MDHEN and CDR2 as SYDVKM. V lost 4 bases to trimming and J lost 5 bases, with 8 bases between them. This CDR3 region has 12 residues. The CDR3 DNA sequence: TGTGCCAGCAGTTACCGGGGATATGGCTACACCTTC. Protein sequence: CASSYRGYGYTF.

This chain connects TRBV14 to TRBJ1-1; 7 bases map to TRBD1. The CDR3 contains 14 residues. J lost 6 bases, V lost 3 bases, and 7 bases had no gene match. The V gene's germline CDR1 is SGHDN and CDR2 FVKESK. In DNA form, the CDR3 reads TGTGCCAGCAGCCAGATGACAGGGATCTCTGAAGCTTTCTTT. Encoded protein: CASSQMTGISEAFF.

The V call is TRBV12-1, the J call TRBJ2-5; the DNA was not compared with TRBD2, the D call given in the table. TRBV12-1 is tagged as a pseudogene. The CDR3 is 18 residues long. The CDR3 bases are TGTGCCAGCAGCCTTGGGACTAGCGGGATGGGAGGGCAAGAGACCCAGTACTTC. It specifies CASSLGTSGMGGQETQYF.

The gene calls are TRBV4-1 and TRBJ2-5; TRBD1 matches 10 bases. V dropped 4 bases and J dropped 3; count of bases not matched to a gene: 8. The germline gives CDR1 MGHRA, CDR2 YSYEKL. The CDR3 consists of 16 residues. The CDR3 DNA is TGCGCCAGCAGCCCGGGACAGGGGAGCCAAAAAGAGACCCAGTACTTC. It encodes CASSPGQGSQKETQYF.